The entry that follows covers one TCR beta chain sequence. This CDR3 contains 13 residues. Looked up from germline, CDR1 is LNHDA and CDR2 is SQIVND (reference sequence). The V gene end was trimmed by 10 bases and the J gene end by 2 bases; junction bases not matched to a gene: 5. PCR primers comprised 60 Vbeta and 13 Jbeta primers. Data came from immunoSEQ multiplex PCR; TCRdb stores just in-frame clones and leaves some out. The data show tens of thousands of clones, with approximately 72% seen just once and approximately 8.9% held by the top ten. These data are taken from a study of cytomegalovirus exposure and HLA in healthy donors.

The V gene is TRBV19, the J gene TRBJ2-5; 9 bases are shared with TRBD1. Sequencing was performed on PBMCs. This sequence originates from a woman aged 40 to 55 in good health and CMV-seropositive. The CDR3 DNA follows: TGTGCCACCACGGGACAGGGACAAGAGACCCAGTACTTC. Translated: CATTGQGQETQYF.